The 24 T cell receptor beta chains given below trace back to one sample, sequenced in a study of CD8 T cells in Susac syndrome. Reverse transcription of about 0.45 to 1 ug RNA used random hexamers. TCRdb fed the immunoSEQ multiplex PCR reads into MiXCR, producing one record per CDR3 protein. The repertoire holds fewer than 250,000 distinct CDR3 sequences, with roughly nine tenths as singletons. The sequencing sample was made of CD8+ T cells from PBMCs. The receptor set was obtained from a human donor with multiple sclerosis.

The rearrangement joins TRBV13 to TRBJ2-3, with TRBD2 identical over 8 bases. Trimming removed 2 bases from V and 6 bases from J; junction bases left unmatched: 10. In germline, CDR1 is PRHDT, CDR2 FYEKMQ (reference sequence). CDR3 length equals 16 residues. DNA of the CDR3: TGTGCCAGCAGCTTATGGTCGCGGGGGGCCGGGGATACGCAGTATTTT. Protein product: CASSLWSRGAGDTQYF. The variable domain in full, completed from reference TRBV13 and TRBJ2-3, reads AAGVIQSPRHLIKEKRETATLKCYPIPRHDTVYWYQQGPGQDPQFLISFYEKMQSDKGSIPDRFSAQQFSDYHSELNMSSLELGDSALYFCASSLWSRGAGDTQYFGPGTRLTVL.

CDR3 nucleotides: TGTGCCAGCAGCCTGGCCGGGACAGGGACCTACAATGAGCAGTTCTTC. Its translation: CASSLAGTGTYNEQFF. The chain employs TRBV5-5 and TRBJ2-1; 9 bases map to TRBD1. The CDR3 is 16 residues long. After removal of 4 bases from V and 2 bases from J, the junction contained 7 bases not matched to a gene. Germline CDR1 reads SGHKS; CDR2 reads YYEKEE (reference sequence).

The CDR3 DNA sequence: TGTGCCTGGGGACAGGGTCTCTCCTACGAGCAGTACTTC. Translated: CAWGQGLSYEQYF. V gene TRBV30 combines with J gene TRBJ2-7; 8 nucleotides match TRBD1. V trimming: 5 bases; J trimming: 0 bases; junction bases outside the gene matches: 3. The CDR3 covers 13 residues. The germline V gene has CDR1 GTSNPN and CDR2 SVGIG (reference sequence). Together with reference TRBV30 and TRBJ2-7, the CDR3 gives the full variable domain: SQTIHQWPATLVQPVGSPLSLECTVEGTSNPNLYWYRQAAGRGLQLLFYSVGIGQISSEVPQNLSASRPQDRQFILSSKKLLLSDSGFYLCAWGQGLSYEQYFGPGTRLTVT.

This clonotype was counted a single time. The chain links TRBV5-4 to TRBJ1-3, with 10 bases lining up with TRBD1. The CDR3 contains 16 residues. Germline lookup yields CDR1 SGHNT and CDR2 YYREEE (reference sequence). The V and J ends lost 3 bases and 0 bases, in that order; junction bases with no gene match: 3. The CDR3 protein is CASSSRTGGSGNTIYF. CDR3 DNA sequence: TGTGCCAGCAGCTCCCGGACAGGGGGCTCTGGAAACACCATATATTTT.

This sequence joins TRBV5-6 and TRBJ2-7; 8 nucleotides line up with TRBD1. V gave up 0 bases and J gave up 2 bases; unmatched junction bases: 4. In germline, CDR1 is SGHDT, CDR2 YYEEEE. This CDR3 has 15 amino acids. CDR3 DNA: TGTGCCAGCAGCTTGGCTGGACAGGGCACCTACGAGCAGTACTTC. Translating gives CASSLAGQGTYEQYF.

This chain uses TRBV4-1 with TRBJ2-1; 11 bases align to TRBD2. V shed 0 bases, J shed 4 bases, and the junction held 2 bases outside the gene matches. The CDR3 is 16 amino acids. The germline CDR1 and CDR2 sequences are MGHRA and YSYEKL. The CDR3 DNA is TGCGCCAGCAGCCAAGAGGGGACTAGCGGTTACAATGAGCAGTTCTTC. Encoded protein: CASSQEGTSGYNEQFF.

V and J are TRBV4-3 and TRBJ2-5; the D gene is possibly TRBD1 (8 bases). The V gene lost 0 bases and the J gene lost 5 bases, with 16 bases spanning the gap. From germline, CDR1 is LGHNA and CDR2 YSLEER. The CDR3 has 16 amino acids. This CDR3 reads CASSQDRTGGGETQYF. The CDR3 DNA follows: TGCGCCAGCAGCCAAGATCGTACAGGGGGAGGGGAGACCCAGTACTTC.

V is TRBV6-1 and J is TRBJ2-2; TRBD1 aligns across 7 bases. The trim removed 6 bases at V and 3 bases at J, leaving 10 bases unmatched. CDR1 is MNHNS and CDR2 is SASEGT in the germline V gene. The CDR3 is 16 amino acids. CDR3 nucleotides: TGTGCCAGCAGCCCCCCCGGTCAGGGGGACACCGGGGAGCTGTTTTTT. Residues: CASSPPGQGDTGELFF.

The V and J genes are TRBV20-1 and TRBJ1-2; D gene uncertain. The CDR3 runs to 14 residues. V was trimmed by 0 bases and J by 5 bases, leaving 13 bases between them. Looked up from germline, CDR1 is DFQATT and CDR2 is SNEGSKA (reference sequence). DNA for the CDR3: TGCAGTGCTAGAGATTTCTCGTCGAGGTATGGCTACACCTTC. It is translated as CSARDFSSRYGYTF.

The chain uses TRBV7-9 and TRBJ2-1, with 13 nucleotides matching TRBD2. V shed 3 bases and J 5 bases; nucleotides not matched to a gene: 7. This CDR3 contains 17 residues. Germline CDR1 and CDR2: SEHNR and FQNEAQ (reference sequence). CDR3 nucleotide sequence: TGTGCCAGCAGCTTCCCGGGACTAGCGGGATTAAACAATGAGCAGTTCTTC. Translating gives CASSFPGLAGLNNEQFF. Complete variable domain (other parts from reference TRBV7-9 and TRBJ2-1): DTGVSQNPRHKITKRGQNVTFRCDPISEHNRLYWYRQTLGQGPEFLTYFQNEAQLEKSRLLSDRFSAERPKGSFSTLEIQRTEQGDSAMYLCASSFPGLAGLNNEQFFGPGTRLTVL.

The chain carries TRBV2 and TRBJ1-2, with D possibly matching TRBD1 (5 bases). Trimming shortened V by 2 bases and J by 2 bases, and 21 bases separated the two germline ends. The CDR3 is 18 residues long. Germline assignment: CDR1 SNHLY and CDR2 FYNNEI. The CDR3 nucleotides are TGTGCCAGCAGTGAATACGGGCAGGGCCTCAATTCAAACTATGGCTACACCTTC. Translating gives CASSEYGQGLNSNYGYTF.

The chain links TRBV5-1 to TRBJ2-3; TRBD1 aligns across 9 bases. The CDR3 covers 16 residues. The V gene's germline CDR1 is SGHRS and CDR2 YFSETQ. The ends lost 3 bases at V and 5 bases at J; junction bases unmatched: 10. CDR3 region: CASSYGGTGMRDTQYF. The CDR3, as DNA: TGCGCCAGCAGCTACGGAGGGACAGGGATGAGAGATACGCAGTATTTT.

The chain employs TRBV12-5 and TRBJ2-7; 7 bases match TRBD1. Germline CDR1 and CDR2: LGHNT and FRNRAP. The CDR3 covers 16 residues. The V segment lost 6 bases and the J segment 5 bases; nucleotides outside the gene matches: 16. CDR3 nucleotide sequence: TGTGCTAGTGGCGACTCCCGGGACAGCGGTTCGGACGAGCAGTACTTC. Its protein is CASGDSRDSGSDEQYF.

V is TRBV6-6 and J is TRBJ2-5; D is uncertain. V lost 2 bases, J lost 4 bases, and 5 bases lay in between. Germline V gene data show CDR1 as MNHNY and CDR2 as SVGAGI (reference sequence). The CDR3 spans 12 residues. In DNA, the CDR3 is TGTGCCAGCAGTTACGTTGGAGAGACCCAGTACTTC. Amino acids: CASSYVGETQYF.

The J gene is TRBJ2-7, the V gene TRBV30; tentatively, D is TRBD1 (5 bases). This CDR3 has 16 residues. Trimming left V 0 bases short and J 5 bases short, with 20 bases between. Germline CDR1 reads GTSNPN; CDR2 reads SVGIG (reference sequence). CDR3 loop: CAWSVIKGPWTNEQYF. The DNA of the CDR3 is TGTGCCTGGAGTGTTATAAAAGGACCGTGGACAAACGAGCAGTACTTC.

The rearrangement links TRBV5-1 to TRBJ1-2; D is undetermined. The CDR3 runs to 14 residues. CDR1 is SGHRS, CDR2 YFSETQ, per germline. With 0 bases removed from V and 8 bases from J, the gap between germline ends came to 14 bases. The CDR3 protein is CASSLEEGIGGYTF. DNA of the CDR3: TGCGCCAGCAGCTTGGAGGAGGGAATCGGCGGCTACACCTTC.

CDR3 in amino acids: CSVEHGHSYEQYF. The DNA of the CDR3 is TGCAGCGTTGAACACGGACACTCCTACGAGCAGTACTTC. This chain links TRBV29-1 with TRBJ2-7; possible D gene TRBD1, 5 bases. The germline CDR1 and CDR2 sequences are SQVTM and ANQGSEA. V was trimmed by 2 bases and J by 0 bases, leaving 8 bases between them. CDR3 length: 13 residues.

The CDR3 spells CASSYGGGNTEAFF. CDR3 nucleotides: TGTGCCAGCAGTTACGGGGGGGGAAACACTGAAGCTTTCTTT. V is TRBV6-5 and J is TRBJ1-1; TRBD1 is a possible D gene (5 bases). The germline CDR1 and CDR2 sequences are MNHEY and SVGAGI. The CDR3 runs 14 residues. V lost 2 bases, J lost 2 bases, and 9 bases lay in between.

CDR3 loop: CSVVAGSYGYTF. The CDR3 DNA sequence: TGCAGCGTTGTGGCTGGGAGCTATGGCTACACCTTC. The chain couples TRBV29-1 to TRBJ1-2; D unclear. V shed 4 bases and J shed 4 bases, with 10 bases lying between them. Per the germline V gene, CDR1 is SQVTM and CDR2 is ANQGSEA. This CDR3 spans 12 amino acids.

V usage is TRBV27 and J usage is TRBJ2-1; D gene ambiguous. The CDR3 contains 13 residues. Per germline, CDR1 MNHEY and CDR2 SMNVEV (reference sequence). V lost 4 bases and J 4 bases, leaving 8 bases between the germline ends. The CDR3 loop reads CASSSTFYNEQFF. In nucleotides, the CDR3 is TGTGCCAGCAGTTCGACCTTTTACAATGAGCAGTTCTTC.

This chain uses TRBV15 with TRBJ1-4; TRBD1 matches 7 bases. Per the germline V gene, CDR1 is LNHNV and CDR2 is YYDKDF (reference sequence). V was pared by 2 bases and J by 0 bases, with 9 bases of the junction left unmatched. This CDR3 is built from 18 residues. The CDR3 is CATSRSRQGLATNEKLFF. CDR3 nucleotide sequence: TGTGCCACCAGCAGATCCCGACAGGGCCTTGCAACTAATGAAAAACTGTTTTTT.

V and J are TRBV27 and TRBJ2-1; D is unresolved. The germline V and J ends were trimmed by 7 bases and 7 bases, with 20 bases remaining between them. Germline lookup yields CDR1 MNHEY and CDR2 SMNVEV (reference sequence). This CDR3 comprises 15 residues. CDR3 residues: CASMGSYPVENEQFF. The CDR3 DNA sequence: TGTGCCAGCATGGGGTCCTACCCGGTCGAGAATGAGCAGTTCTTC.

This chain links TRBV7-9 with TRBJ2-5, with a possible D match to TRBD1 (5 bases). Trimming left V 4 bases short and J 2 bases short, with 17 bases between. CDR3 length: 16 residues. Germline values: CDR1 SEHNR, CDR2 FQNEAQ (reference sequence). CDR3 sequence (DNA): TGTGCCAGCAGCTCTATTGGGGCAGCCGATCAAGAGACCCAGTACTTC. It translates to CASSSIGAADQETQYF.

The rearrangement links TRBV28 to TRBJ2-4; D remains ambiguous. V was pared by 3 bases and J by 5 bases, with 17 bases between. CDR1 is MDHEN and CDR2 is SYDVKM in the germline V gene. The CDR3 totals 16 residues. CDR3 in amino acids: CASSFTTKGWENIQYF. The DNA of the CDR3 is TGTGCCAGCAGTTTTACCACGAAGGGTTGGGAAAACATTCAGTACTTC.